Presented here are 27 T cell receptor beta chains from one specimen sequenced in a study of T cells in Graves' hyperthyroidism and ophthalmopathy. Amplification yielded TCR beta CDR3 regions, with RNA transcripts as the source. With the HTBI primer set, the TCR CDR3 went through a first round of RT-PCR. TCRdb independently ran MiXCR on the multiplex PCR reads; one entry per CDR3 protein. Found here are roughly 500,000 distinct CDR3 sequences, 40% to 55% of them singletons; the top ten hold over 15%. The sample consisted of peripheral blood or thyroid tissue (not recorded which). The receptors shown here come from an adult woman with Graves' disease, either hyperthyroidism or ophthalmopathy (not recorded which).

V is TRBV10-3 and J is TRBJ2-7, with D hard to call. V was clipped by 9 bases and J by 3 bases, with 6 bases between them. The CDR3 contains 10 residues. CDR1 and CDR2 from the germline V gene are ENHRY and SYGVKD. The CDR3 DNA reads TGTGCCATAATAAGCTACGAGCAGTACTTC. Its protein is CAIISYEQYF.

The rearrangement joins TRBV10-3 to TRBJ1-1; perhaps TRBD1 as D (5 bases). There are 13 residues in the CDR3. The germline V gene encodes CDR1 ENHRY and CDR2 SYGVKD. The V end was cut by 9 bases, the J end by 3 bases, with 14 bases between. The CDR3 DNA sequence: TGTGCCATTAAAAGGGGAGGGGACACTGAAGCTTTCTTT. Amino acid sequence: CAIKRGGDTEAFF.

This clonotype showed up just a few times. This CDR3 fails to terminate in the conserved phenylalanine or tryptophan, so it likely reflects a read error. Because the CDR3's place on the DNA is in doubt, the DNA is left out and the CDR3 is given as listed by TCRdb. The chain couples TRBV7-6 to TRBJ2-5; no DNA check was done on the table's D call, TRBD1. Germline assignment: CDR1 SGHVS and CDR2 FNYEAQ. The CDR3 length equals 8 residues, ends included. This CDR3 reads CASSKRQG.

The chain links TRBV20-1 to TRBJ1-6; 8 positions agree with TRBD1. V was pared by 3 bases and J by 10 bases, with 14 bases of the junction left unmatched. This CDR3 is built from 16 residues. Germline V gene data show CDR1 as DFQATT and CDR2 as SNEGSKA (reference sequence). DNA of the CDR3: TGCAGTGCTAGGGTTAGACAGGGGACTGGCGACTCACCCCTCCACTTT. As protein: CSARVRQGTGDSPLHF.

This clonotype was observed many times. The gene calls are TRBV20-1 and TRBJ1-2; 8 positions agree with TRBD1. The CDR3 is 13 amino acids. Germline CDR1 is DFQATT and CDR2 is SNEGSKA (reference sequence). The V segment lost 3 bases and the J segment 5 bases; nucleotides outside the gene matches: 5. The CDR3, as DNA: TGCAGTGCTAGTCAGGGACAGGCTTATGGCTACACCTTC. As protein: CSASQGQAYGYTF.

V usage is TRBV24-1 and J usage is TRBJ2-5; D uncertain. From germline, CDR1 is KGHDR and CDR2 SFDVKD. This CDR3 contains 14 residues. V was cut by 3 bases and J by 4 bases, with 11 bases left in between. CDR3 nucleotide sequence: TGTGCCACCAGTGATGCTTATGTTACAGAGACCCAGTACTTC. Translating gives CATSDAYVTETQYF.

This clonotype was counted ten times or more. This rearrangement joins TRBV7-9 to TRBJ2-5; the D call may be TRBD1 or TRBD2 (5 bases each). The ends were cut back, 8 bases at V and 5 bases at J, with 24 bases in the middle. The CDR3 is 16 residues long. Germline loops: CDR1 SEHNR, CDR2 FQNEAQ (reference sequence). CDR3 sequence reads: CASAGGSGARGETQYF. CDR3 DNA sequence: TGTGCCAGCGCAGGTGGATCTGGGGCCCGAGGGGAGACCCAGTACTTC. Complete variable domain (other parts from reference TRBV7-9 and TRBJ2-5): DTGVSQNPRHKITKRGQNVTFRCDPISEHNRLYWYRQTLGQGPEFLTYFQNEAQLEKSRLLSDRFSAERPKGSFSTLEIQRTEQGDSAMYLCASAGGSGARGETQYFGPGTRLLVL.

Turning to this clonotype: As the CDR3 is not closed by the conserved phenylalanine or tryptophan, this likely results from a read error. Because the CDR3's place on the DNA is in doubt, the DNA is left out and the CDR3 is given as listed by TCRdb. The CDR3: CATSREGDSFV. The J gene is TRBJ1-4, the V gene TRBV15; the table's D call TRBD1 went unverified against the DNA. Per germline, CDR1 LNHNV and CDR2 YYDKDF (reference sequence). 11 amino acids form the CDR3, both terminal residues included.

At least ten counts were recorded for this clonotype. This chain uses TRBV7-2 with TRBJ2-2, with TRBD1 matching 10 bases. The CDR3 has 15 amino acids. Germline CDR1 is SGHTA and CDR2 is FQGNSA. V gave up 5 bases and J gave up 6 bases; unmatched junction bases: 6. The CDR3 region is CASSVTGTGAGELFF. For the CDR3, the DNA is TGTGCCAGCAGCGTAACCGGGACAGGGGCCGGGGAGCTGTTTTTT.

This clonotype was counted a few times. V is TRBV7-9 and J is TRBJ1-1; 7 nucleotides match TRBD1. V lost 5 bases and J lost 4; bases outside the gene matches: 10. CDR1 is SEHNR, CDR2 FQNEAQ, per germline (reference sequence). The CDR3 is made up of 15 amino acids. CDR3 amino acids: CASSHPDRVATEAFF. DNA of the CDR3: TGTGCCAGCAGCCATCCAGACAGGGTTGCCACTGAAGCTTTCTTT.

This clonotype was counted at least ten times. The chain links TRBV10-3 to TRBJ2-7, with 10 bases matching TRBD2. The CDR3 extends over 15 amino acids. V lost 8 bases and J lost 0; bases outside the gene matches: 7. CDR1 and CDR2 from the germline V gene are ENHRY and SYGVKD. CDR3 bases: TGTGCCATCCTCCATCCTAGCGGGAGCTCCTACGAGCAGTACTTC. Protein sequence: CAILHPSGSSYEQYF.

This clonotype was observed once. The gene calls are TRBV7-8 and TRBJ1-2; TRBD1 is a possible D gene (5 bases). The CDR3 spans 15 residues. V was pared by 1 base and J by 4 bases, with 13 bases between. The V gene's germline CDR1 is SGHVS and CDR2 FQNEAQ. CDR3 protein: CASSLGPGRTYGYTF. CDR3 DNA: TGTGCCAGCAGCTTAGGTCCGGGGCGCACCTATGGCTACACCTTC.

This chain connects TRBV20-1 to TRBJ1-2, with D perhaps matching TRBD1 (5 bases). V lost 6 bases, J lost 5 bases, and 10 bases lay in between. CDR1 and CDR2 from the germline V gene are DFQATT and SNEGSKA (reference sequence). The CDR3 loop spans 11 amino acids. This CDR3 is CSAGTFYGYTF. The CDR3 DNA reads as TGCAGTGCGGGGACTTTTTATGGCTACACCTTC.

CDR3 loop: CASSLSGLASTYEQYF. CDR3 in DNA: TGTGCCAGCAGTTTATCTGGCCTAGCGAGTACCTACGAGCAGTACTTC. The rearrangement joins TRBV28 to TRBJ2-7, with D maybe TRBD2 (6 bases). The CDR3 loop spans 16 amino acids. CDR1 MDHEN and CDR2 SYDVKM come from the germline V gene. The ends were cut back, 1 base at V and 2 bases at J, with 15 bases in the middle.

The V call is TRBV6-5, the J call TRBJ2-2; 10 nucleotides line up with TRBD2. This CDR3 spans 16 amino acids. V was clipped by 6 bases and J by 3 bases; unmatched bases: 7. Germline V gene data show CDR1 as MNHEY and CDR2 as SVGAGI. The CDR3 loop is CASSLAGALDTGELFF. In DNA form, the CDR3 reads TGTGCCAGCAGCCTAGCGGGAGCCCTTGACACCGGGGAGCTGTTTTTT.

This chain links TRBV7-3 with TRBJ2-3, with 9 bases fitting TRBD1. There are 14 residues in the CDR3. After removal of 4 bases from V and 6 bases from J, the junction contained 5 bases not matched to a gene. Germline V gene data show CDR1 as SGHTA and CDR2 as FQGTGA. As DNA, the CDR3 is TGTGCCAGCAGCTACCGGGACAGGGCTGATACGCAGTATTTT. This encodes CASSYRDRADTQYF.

For this clonotype: Mismatch with germline at one junction end may stem from a read error. The V gene is TRBV27, the J gene TRBJ1-5; 12 bases align to TRBD1. From germline, CDR1 is MNHEY and CDR2 SMNVEV (reference sequence). This CDR3 region has 14 residues. CDR3: CASRGQGAHQPEHF. For the CDR3, the DNA is TGTGCCAGCAGGGGACAGGGGGCTCATCAGCCCGAGCATTTT.

This clonotype has a count of ten or more. This chain links TRBV12-3 or TRBV12-4 with TRBJ1-1; D may be TRBD1 (5 bases). CDR3 length: 12 residues. V was trimmed by 1 base and J by 7 bases, leaving 7 bases between them. CDR3 in amino acids: CASSLGQSEAFF. The CDR3 coding sequence is TGTGCCAGCAGTTTAGGACAGAGTGAAGCTTTCTTT.

This clonotype has just a few counts. The chain has TRBV9 and TRBJ2-7, with D possibly being TRBD1 or TRBD2 (5 bases each). The germline V and J ends were trimmed by 4 bases and 1 base, with 12 bases remaining between them. Germline V CDR1 and CDR2: SGDLS, YYNGEE. The CDR3 is 14 residues long. CDR3 sequence (DNA): TGTGCCAGCAGCAACCGGGACGGGTCCTACGAGCAGTACTTC. Its protein is CASSNRDGSYEQYF.

This clonotype appeared many times. The V and J genes are TRBV6-6 and TRBJ2-5; TRBD1 is a possible D gene (6 bases). Germline V gene lookup returns CDR1 MNHNY and CDR2 SVGAGI (reference sequence). With 7 bases removed from V and 7 bases from J, the gap between germline ends came to 22 bases. CDR3 size: 15 residues. The CDR3 nucleotides read TGTGCCAGCATTCCACCGACAGGAAAGATCGGGACCCAGTACTTC. Protein product: CASIPPTGKIGTQYF.

This sequence joins TRBV7-6 and TRBJ2-7; D is unresolved. The CDR3 totals 14 residues. In germline, CDR1 is SGHVS, CDR2 FNYEAQ. V dropped 6 bases and J dropped 0 bases, with 12 bases sitting between them. The CDR3 loop is CASRELTSSYEQYF. The CDR3, as DNA: TGTGCCAGCAGAGAATTGACCAGCTCCTACGAGCAGTACTTC. Based on the CDR3 plus reference TRBV7-6 and TRBJ2-7, the full variable domain is GAGVSQSPRYKVTKRGQDVALRCDPISGHVSLYWYRQALGQGPEFLTYFNYEAQQDKSGLPNDRFSAERPEGSISTLTIQRTEQRDSAMYRCASRELTSSYEQYFGPGTRLTVT.

This clonotype was observed at least ten times. The rearrangement joins TRBV24-1 to TRBJ1-5; D remains ambiguous. Germline CDR1 KGHDR, CDR2 SFDVKD. V gave up 2 bases and J gave up 3 bases, with 7 bases separating them. This CDR3 comprises 14 residues. The CDR3 sequence is CATSDSGFNQPQHF. CDR3 nucleotides: TGTGCCACCAGTGATTCAGGATTCAATCAGCCCCAGCATTTT.

This clonotype was recorded a few times. The gene calls are TRBV12-3 or TRBV12-4 and TRBJ1-4; D unclear. The CDR3 length is 11 residues. The germline V and J ends were trimmed by 8 bases and 13 bases, with 14 bases remaining between them. CDR3 protein: CASAAERRLFF. The CDR3 nucleotides read TGTGCCAGCGCCGCGGAGCGAAGACTGTTTTTT.

This clonotype has ten or more counts. The CDR3 DNA sequence: TGTGCCAGCAGTTCGCGGGAGAGGGCCCCCAACGAGCAGTACTTC. Its translation: CASSSRERAPNEQYF. The chain has TRBV12-3 or TRBV12-4 and TRBJ2-7, with 7 positions matching TRBD2. The junction had 11 bases not matched to a gene; V was cut back by 4 bases and J by 5 bases. This CDR3 comprises 15 residues.

This clonotype was detected ten times or more. V gene TRBV28 combines with J gene TRBJ1-1, with TRBD1 matching 8 bases. V lost 11 bases to trimming and J lost 5 bases; unmatched junction nucleotides: 10. This CDR3 region has 13 residues. Germline V gene lookup returns CDR1 MDHEN and CDR2 SYDVKM. The CDR3: CASTGGSGTEAFF. The CDR3 nucleotides read TGTGCCTCAACAGGGGGAAGTGGGACTGAAGCTTTCTTT.

The rearrangement joins TRBV7-2 to TRBJ1-2; D call uncertain. V was trimmed by 1 base and J by 8 bases, leaving 8 bases between them. The CDR3 contains 12 residues. Germline loops: CDR1 SGHTA, CDR2 FQGNSA. The CDR3 DNA sequence: TGTGCCAGCAGCTTAGTGTTTACAGGCTACACCTTC. This codes for CASSLVFTGYTF. The full variable domain, in which reference TRBV7-2 and TRBJ1-2 provide the parts outside the CDR3, is GAGVSQSPSNKVTEKGKDVELRCDPISGHTALYWYRQSLGQGLEFLIYFQGNSAPDKSGLPSDRFSAERTGGSVSTLTIQRTQQEDSAVYLCASSLVFTGYTFGSGTRLTVV.

This clonotype has a count of ten or more. The rearrangement joins TRBV20-1 to TRBJ1-2; possible D gene TRBD1, 5 bases. The CDR3 spans 13 residues. Germline loops: CDR1 DFQATT, CDR2 SNEGSKA (reference sequence). Deletions cut 6 bases from V and 5 bases from J, with 16 bases between. CDR3 DNA sequence: TGCAGTGCGAGTCCCGGGACGGCTTATGGCTACACCTTC. Its translation is CSASPGTAYGYTF.